One and the same sample provided the 16 T cell receptor beta chains below, sequenced in a study of T cell responses to AZD1222 COVID-19 vaccine. TCRdb's table, derived via immunoSEQ multiplex PCR, lists solely in-frame clones and lacks some. Of 110,000 or so clones in the sample, 90% to 95% were seen once. Sequencing was performed on peripheral blood, taken on day 0 of AZD1222 vaccination. The receptors were gathered from an adult in good health.

V usage is TRBV14 and J usage is TRBJ1-4; D ambiguous. The CDR3 consists of 14 residues. V shed 0 bases and J shed 5 bases, with 7 bases lying between them. Germline CDR1 is SGHDN and CDR2 is FVKESK. The CDR3 here is CASSQDLNNEKLFF. The CDR3 DNA is TGTGCCAGCAGCCAAGACCTCAACAATGAAAAACTGTTTTTT.

The gene calls are TRBV4-3 and TRBJ2-1; D unresolved. Germline loops: CDR1 LGHNA, CDR2 YSLEER. This CDR3 has 14 residues. V dropped 0 bases and J dropped 12 bases, with 15 bases sitting between them. This CDR3 reads CASSQDPGVNRQFF. The CDR3 region has the DNA TGCGCCAGCAGCCAAGATCCCGGCGTAAATCGGCAGTTCTTC.

Concerning this clone itself: Within the sample, other DNA sequences also encode this same CDR3. The chain has TRBV4-3 and TRBJ1-2; no reliable D call. The CDR3 is made up of 12 amino acids. V was cut by 0 bases and J by 5 bases, with 4 bases left in between. Germline loops: CDR1 LGHNA, CDR2 YSLEER. Here the CDR3 DNA reads TGCGCCAGCAGCCAAGAGGGGTATGGCTACACCTTC. Its protein is CASSQEGYGYTF.

The V and J genes are TRBV27 and TRBJ2-1, with 9 positions matching TRBD1. This CDR3 is 16 amino acids long. Trimming took 3 bases from V and 4 from J; bases not matched to a gene: 7. The germline gives CDR1 MNHEY, CDR2 SMNVEV (reference sequence). The CDR3: CASSFGPGQGYNEQFF. CDR3 DNA: TGTGCCAGCAGTTTTGGTCCGGGACAGGGTTACAATGAGCAGTTCTTC.

V and J are TRBV7-9 and TRBJ1-4; the D gene is possibly TRBD1 (5 bases). The germline V gene has CDR1 SEHNR and CDR2 FQNEAQ (reference sequence). This CDR3 comprises 15 residues. Trimming stripped 8 bases from V and 3 bases from J, with 16 bases between. The chain's CDR3 is CASSAGITANEKLFF. CDR3 coding DNA: TGTGCCAGCTCCGCAGGGATTACAGCTAATGAAAAACTGTTTTTT.

The rearrangement links TRBV19 to TRBJ2-1; 7 nucleotides match TRBD2. CDR1 LNHDA and CDR2 SQIVND come from the germline V gene (reference sequence). V was pared by 3 bases and J by 1 base, with 9 bases of the junction left unmatched. The CDR3 is 17 residues long. This chain's CDR3 is CASSIKSSGISYNEQFF. For the CDR3, the DNA is TGTGCCAGTAGTATTAAGTCTAGCGGAATTTCCTACAATGAGCAGTTCTTC.

This sequence joins TRBV11-3 and TRBJ2-2, with D possibly matching TRBD2 (5 bases). The CDR3 covers 12 residues. The V and J ends lost 7 bases and 3 bases respectively, with 6 bases between them. The germline CDR1 and CDR2 sequences are SGHNT and YENEEA. CDR3 coding DNA: TGTGCCAGCAAGGGAGACACCGGGGAGCTGTTTTTT. Translating gives CASKGDTGELFF.

This chain links TRBV29-1 with TRBJ2-1; 7 nucleotides agree with TRBD1. Per germline, CDR1 SQVTM and CDR2 ANQGSEA. The CDR3 loop spans 12 amino acids. The V gene end was trimmed by 7 bases and the J gene end by 12 bases; junction bases not matched to a gene: 12. The CDR3 nucleotides are TGCAGCGCCGAAGAGGGGGCGCCGGGGCAGTTCTTC. Its translation: CSAEEGAPGQFF.

This rearrangement joins TRBV6-4 to TRBJ2-1; D may be TRBD1 or TRBD2 (5 bases each). V lost 2 bases and J 0 bases, leaving 8 bases between the germline ends. In germline, CDR1 is MRHNA, CDR2 SNTAGT. CDR3 size: 15 residues. The CDR3 sequence is CASSDGGGSYNEQFF. Here the CDR3 DNA reads TGTGCCAGCAGTGACGGGGGTGGCTCCTACAATGAGCAGTTCTTC.

This chain uses TRBV7-9 with TRBJ1-2; no clear D. This CDR3 contains 13 residues. CDR1 SEHNR and CDR2 FQNEAQ come from the germline V gene (reference sequence). Trimming took 5 bases from V and 7 from J, leaving 14 bases between them. CDR3 bases: TGTGCCAGCAGCCCAAGGGAAAGGACTGGCTACACCTTC. This gives the protein CASSPRERTGYTF.

This clone has a single count. V and J are TRBV2 and TRBJ2-7; no reliable D call. Germline V gives CDR1 SNHLY, CDR2 FYNNEI. The CDR3 runs to 11 residues. Trimming took 6 bases from V and 12 from J, leaving 15 bases between them. The CDR3 here is CASSEDRVSYF. CDR3 DNA: TGTGCCAGCAGCGAGGACCGAGTATCGTACTTC.

The CDR3 spells CSVRGEPGTLLNEQFF. The CDR3 DNA is TGCAGCGTGAGAGGGGAACCGGGGACCCTCCTCAATGAGCAGTTCTTC. J is TRBJ2-1 and V is TRBV29-1; D possibly matches TRBD1 or TRBD2 (5 bases each). The CDR3 extends over 16 amino acids. From germline, CDR1 is SQVTM and CDR2 ANQGSEA. V gave up 6 bases and J gave up 6 bases, with 24 bases separating them.

V is TRBV6-1 and J is TRBJ1-2; 11 bases map to TRBD1. The CDR3 spans 15 residues. V lost 3 bases, J lost 3 bases, and 3 bases stayed unmatched. Germline lookup yields CDR1 MNHNS and CDR2 SASEGT. CDR3 coding DNA: TGTGCCAGCAGTGAGGCGGGACAGGGGGACTATGGCTACACCTTC. It is translated as CASSEAGQGDYGYTF.

The chain links TRBV6-5 to TRBJ1-4; no clear D gene. The CDR3 has 13 residues. The V end was cut by 8 bases, the J end by 5 bases, with 12 bases between. Germline lookup yields CDR1 MNHEY and CDR2 SVGAGI. CDR3 nucleotides: TGTGCCAGCGGAGAGAAGGCAAATGAAAAACTGTTTTTT. This translates into CASGEKANEKLFF.

J is TRBJ1-1 and V is TRBV6-1; D ambiguous. The CDR3 has 11 amino acids. V lost 6 bases, J lost 8 bases, and 10 bases lay in between. CDR1 is MNHNS and CDR2 is SASEGT in the germline V gene. CDR3 loop: CASSQSPEAFF. In DNA form, the CDR3 reads TGTGCCAGCAGCCAAAGCCCCGAAGCTTTCTTT.

The chain uses TRBV6-5 and TRBJ1-2; no firm D call. With 6 bases removed from V and 5 bases from J, the gap between germline ends came to 13 bases. Germline V gives CDR1 MNHEY, CDR2 SVGAGI. The length of the CDR3 is 13 residues. The CDR3 loop is CASSAPFSYGYTF. The CDR3 region has the DNA TGTGCCAGCAGCGCACCGTTTTCTTATGGCTACACCTTC.